Below are 8 T cell receptor beta chains sequenced from a single sample in a study of PD-1 blockade in classical Hodgkin lymphoma. Sample time point: cycle 4 day 1 (C4D1), after 5 to 7 weeks of nivolumab. There was relapse after autologous stem cell transplantation in every patient, and there was variation in brentuximab vedotin exposure. CD4+ T cells were purified from thawed PBMCs by negative selection. Sequenced by immunoSEQ multiplex PCR; TCRdb stores in-frame clones only, minus some. The sample has 32,000 or so clones, around nine tenths seen once. The source was CD4+ T cells from blood, collected before the fourth cycle of nivolumab. These receptors were obtained from a human donor with classical Hodgkin lymphoma.

The chain couples TRBV6-4 to TRBJ2-7; D possibly corresponds to TRBD1 (5 bases). The length of the CDR3 is 14 residues. Looked up from germline, CDR1 is MRHNA and CDR2 is SNTAGT. V was pared by 6 bases and J by 0 bases, with 12 bases between. CDR3 protein: CASRATVSSYEQYF. The CDR3 DNA sequence: TGTGCCAGCAGGGCGACAGTGAGCTCCTACGAGCAGTACTTC.

J is TRBJ2-1 and V is TRBV4-1, with a tentative D call TRBD2 (6 bases). The V and J ends lost 1 base and 15 bases respectively, with 13 bases between them. This CDR3 has 12 residues. The germline V gene encodes CDR1 MGHRA and CDR2 YSYEKL. The CDR3 coding sequence is TGCGCCAGCAGCCAAGTTGGGGCGGGACGGTTCTTC. As protein: CASSQVGAGRFF.

In this sample, this clone turned up once. V gene TRBV19 combines with J gene TRBJ2-1; D unclear. Germline assignment: CDR1 LNHDA and CDR2 SQIVND (reference sequence). This CDR3 has 11 amino acids. The V gene lost 6 bases and the J gene lost 6 bases, with 6 bases spanning the gap. CDR3 DNA: TGTGCCAGTAGCTGGGCCAATGAGCAGTTCTTC. Its translation: CASSWANEQFF.

The chain joins TRBV19 to TRBJ2-7; D possibly corresponds to TRBD1 (6 bases). Germline V gene sequence: CDR1 LNHDA, CDR2 SQIVND (reference sequence). The CDR3 loop spans 15 amino acids. V was pared by 5 bases and J by 2 bases, with 16 bases between. Here the CDR3 DNA reads TGTGCCAGTAGTCAGACACAGGGAAGGACCTACGAGCAGTACTTC. Its protein product is CASSQTQGRTYEQYF. The full variable domain, in which reference TRBV19 and TRBJ2-7 provide the parts outside the CDR3, is DGGITQSPKYLFRKEGQNVTLSCEQNLNHDAMYWYRQDPGQGLRLIYYSQIVNDFQKGDIAEGYSVSREKKESFPLTVTSAQKNPTAFYLCASSQTQGRTYEQYFGPGTRLTVT.

The CDR3 DNA reads TGTGCCAGCAGCTTAAATCATGGTCGTTGGGTTGAGGAGCAGTACTTC. It encodes CASSLNHGRWVEEQYF. This chain uses TRBV7-3 with TRBJ2-7; D gene ambiguous. The CDR3 spans 16 residues. Germline loops: CDR1 SGHTA, CDR2 FQGTGA. The germline V and J ends were trimmed by 1 base and 7 bases, with 20 bases remaining between them.

V is TRBV5-1 and J is TRBJ2-6; D is undetermined. The germline gives CDR1 SGHRS, CDR2 YFSETQ. Between the trimmed V and J ends, which lost 0 bases and 2 bases, there was a span of 6 bases. This CDR3 is built from 15 residues. CDR3 bases: TGCGCCAGCAGCTTGGAGGGAACTGGGGCCAACGTCCTGACTTTC. Encoded protein: CASSLEGTGANVLTF.

The genes are TRBV18 and TRBJ2-7; TRBD1 is a possible D gene (6 bases). CDR1 is KGHSH and CDR2 is LQKENI in the germline V gene. V was pared by 0 bases and J by 2 bases, with 8 bases between. This CDR3 spans 14 amino acids. The CDR3 protein is CASSPPTGPYEQYF. The CDR3 DNA is TGTGCCAGCTCACCACCGACAGGCCCCTACGAGCAGTACTTC.

In this sample, this clone turned up once. The genes are TRBV5-5 and TRBJ2-7; a weak D match, TRBD1 (5 bases). The V and J ends lost 4 bases and 4 bases respectively, with 9 bases between them. The CDR3 runs 12 residues. Germline-derived CDR1 and CDR2 are SGHKS and YYEKEE (reference sequence). This CDR3 reads CASSQGVYEQYF. DNA of the CDR3: TGTGCCAGCAGCCAAGGGGTGTACGAGCAGTACTTC. The full variable domain, rest sourced from reference TRBV5-5 and TRBJ2-7, is DAGVTQSPTHLIKTRGQQVTLRCSPISGHKSVSWYQQVLGQGPQFIFQYYEKEERGRGNFPDRFSARQFPNYSSELNVNALLLGDSALYLCASSQGVYEQYFGPGTRLTVT.